Sequencing of this TCR beta chain was carried out in a study of tumor-infiltrating lymphocytes in localized non-small cell lung cancer. Whole-study results and caveats: Higher tumor T cell infiltration than in uninvolved lung was supported by TCRbeta sequencing. Only some patients had TCR sequencing, depending on available tissue.

The germline V gene encodes CDR1 SGHKS and CDR2 YYEKEE (reference sequence). The CDR3 is 15 residues long. Losses at the gene ends were 5 bases for V and 5 bases for J; bases not matched to a gene: 12. Measured with immunoSEQ multiplex PCR; TCRdb has only the in-frame clones, and not every one. The sample lists 5,800 or so clones, about 71% occurring once. Comments on this clone: Its specificity is not known.

The chain employs TRBV5-5 and TRBJ2-7, with 8 bases fitting TRBD2. Sample: uninvolved lung tissue not adjacent to the tumor. The TCR was taken from a human donor with non-small cell lung cancer. The CDR3 loop is CASSPTRAGAHEQYF. Written as DNA, the CDR3 is TGTGCCAGCAGTCCCACCCGAGCGGGAGCCCACGAGCAGTACTTC.